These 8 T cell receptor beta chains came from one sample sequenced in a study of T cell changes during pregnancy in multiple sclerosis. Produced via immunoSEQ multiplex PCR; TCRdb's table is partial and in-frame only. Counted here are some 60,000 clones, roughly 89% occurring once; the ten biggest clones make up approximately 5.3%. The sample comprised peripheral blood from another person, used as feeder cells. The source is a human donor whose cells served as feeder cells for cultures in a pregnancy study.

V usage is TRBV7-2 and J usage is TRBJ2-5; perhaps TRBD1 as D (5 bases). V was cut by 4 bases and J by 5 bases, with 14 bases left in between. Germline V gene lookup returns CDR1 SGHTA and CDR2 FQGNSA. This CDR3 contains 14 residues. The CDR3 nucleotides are TGTGCCAGCAGCTCGCACACAGGATGGGAGACCCAGTACTTC. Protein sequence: CASSSHTGWETQYF.

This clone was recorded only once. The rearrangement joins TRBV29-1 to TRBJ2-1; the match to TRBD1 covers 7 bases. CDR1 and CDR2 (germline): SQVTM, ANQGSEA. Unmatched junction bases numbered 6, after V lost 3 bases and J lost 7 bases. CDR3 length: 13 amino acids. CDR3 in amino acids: CSVDRGLSNEQFF. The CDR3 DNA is TGCAGCGTTGATAGGGGGCTGAGTAATGAGCAGTTCTTC.

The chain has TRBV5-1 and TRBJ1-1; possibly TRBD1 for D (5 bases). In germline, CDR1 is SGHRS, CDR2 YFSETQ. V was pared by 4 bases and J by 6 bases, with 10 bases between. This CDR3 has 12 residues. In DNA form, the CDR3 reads TGCGCCAGCAGCCCACAGGAGTCTGAAGCTTTCTTT. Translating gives CASSPQESEAFF.

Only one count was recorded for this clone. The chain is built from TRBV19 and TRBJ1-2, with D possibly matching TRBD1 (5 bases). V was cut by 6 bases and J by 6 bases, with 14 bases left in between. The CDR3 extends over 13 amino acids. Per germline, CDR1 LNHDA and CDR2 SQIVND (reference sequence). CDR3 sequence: CASRGPLGDGYTF. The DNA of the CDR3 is TGTGCCAGTAGGGGACCATTGGGCGATGGCTACACCTTC.

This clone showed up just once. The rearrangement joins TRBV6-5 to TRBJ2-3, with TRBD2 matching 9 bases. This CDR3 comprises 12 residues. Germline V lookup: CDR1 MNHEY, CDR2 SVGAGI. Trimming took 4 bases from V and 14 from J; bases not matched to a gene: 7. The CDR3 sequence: CASSSIAGDGYF. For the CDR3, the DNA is TGTGCCAGCAGTTCGATAGCGGGAGATGGGTATTTT.

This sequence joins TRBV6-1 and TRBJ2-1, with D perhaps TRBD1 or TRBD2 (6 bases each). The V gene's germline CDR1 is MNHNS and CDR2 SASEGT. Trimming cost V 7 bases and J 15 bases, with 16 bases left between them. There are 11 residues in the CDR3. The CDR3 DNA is TGTGCCAGCACCCAGATGGGGGGCCCGTTCTTC. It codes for CASTQMGGPFF.

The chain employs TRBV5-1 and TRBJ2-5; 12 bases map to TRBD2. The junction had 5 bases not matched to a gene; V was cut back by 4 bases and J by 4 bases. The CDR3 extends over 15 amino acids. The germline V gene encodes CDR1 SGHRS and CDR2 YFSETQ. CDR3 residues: CASSPGGLAGETQYF. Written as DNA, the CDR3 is TGCGCCAGCAGCCCCGGGGGACTAGCGGGAGAGACCCAGTACTTC.

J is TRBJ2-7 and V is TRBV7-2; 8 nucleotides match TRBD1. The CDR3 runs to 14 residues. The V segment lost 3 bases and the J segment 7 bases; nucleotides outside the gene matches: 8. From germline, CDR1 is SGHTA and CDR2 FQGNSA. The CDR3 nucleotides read TGTGCCAGCAGCTTCCAGGGGGCCGGAAGGGAGCAGTACTTC. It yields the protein CASSFQGAGREQYF.